This T cell receptor (beta chain) was identified during a study of blood T cell repertoires in COVID-19. Study information: Donors in the United States, Italy and Spain gave samples during acute or convalescent COVID-19.

This clone was detected once. The method was immunoSEQ multiplex PCR; TCRdb's version includes in-frame clones alone and lacks a portion of them. Of over 200,000 clones detected, 89% appear once; the ten largest clones hold 5.5% to 6.5%. Sample: peripheral blood. The receptor was derived from a man in his sixties who had recovered from COVID-19.

The CDR3 sequence is CASSRGGGLGDYEQYF. The CDR3 DNA follows: TGCGCCAGCTCAAGGGGCGGGGGACTAGGGGATTACGAGCAGTACTTC. The chain combines TRBV5-1 with TRBJ2-7; 8 positions agree with TRBD2. The CDR3 contains 16 residues. Looked up from germline, CDR1 is SGHRS and CDR2 is YFSETQ. J lost 4 bases, V lost 7 bases, and 16 bases had no gene match.